The T cell receptor (beta chain) described here comes from a study of blood T cells in healthy people across ages. Sample-barcoded 5' priming and a J-beta primer mix drove a second PCR of about 6 to 11 cycles. TCRdb analysed the 5' RACE reads with MiXCR anew, one entry per CDR3 protein. The sample records about 1.5 million distinct CDR3 sequences, roughly 43% being singletons. Germline V gene lookup returns CDR1 SNHLY and CDR2 FYNNEI. The CDR3 runs 14 residues. Sequencing was carried out using blood. The receptor comes from a woman aged 18 to 35 in good health. The chain couples TRBV2 to TRBJ2-1, with D unresolved. Judging by the DNA end, TRBJ2-7 fits better; the J call may be wrong. This chain's CDR3 is CASSGQTQYNEQYF. For the CDR3, the DNA is TGTGCCAGCAGTGGGCAAACACAGTACAATGAGCAGTACTTC.